A selection of T cell receptor beta chains follows, all from one sample in a study of blood T cells in healthy people across ages. Each CDR3 protein is one row after TCRdb ran MiXCR on the 5' RACE reads. The sample carries under 2,000,000 distinct CDR3 sequences, roughly 50% recorded once. The specimen sequenced was blood. The receptor set was obtained from a woman in her thirties or forties in good health. Each CDR3 is given with its conserved first and last residue. A D gene is named only where the DNA matches it firmly. Size is stated for part of the rows, as once, few or many counts, or as a class when the clone is expanded.

d_gene | len | abundance | j_gene | v_gene | CDR3aa | CDR3nt
- | 16 | few | TRBJ1-2 | TRBV29-1 | CSVEDLGPSSNYGYTF | TGCAGCGTTGAAGACCTAGGCCCTTCCTCTAACTATGGCTACACCTTC
- | 15 | - | TRBJ1-5 | TRBV10-3 | CAISVRGGGNQPQHF | TGTGCCATCAGTGTTCGAGGAGGGGGCAATCAGCCCCAGCATTTT
- | 10 | - | TRBJ1-4 | TRBV20-1 | CSARKEKLFF | TGCAGTGCTAGAAAGGAAAAACTGTTTTTT
- | 12 | - | TRBJ2-5 | TRBV20-1 | CSAEETEETQYF | TGCAGTGCTGAAGAGACGGAAGAGACCCAGTACTTC
- | 13 | many | TRBJ2-7 | TRBV7-2 | CASSRDSPYEQYF | TGTGCCAGCAGCAGAGACAGTCCCTACGAGCAGTACTTC
- | 12 | few | TRBJ1-2 | TRBV24-1 | CATSERGRGYTF | TGTGCCACCAGTGAAAGGGGTCGTGGCTACACCTTC
- | 12 | few | TRBJ1-5 | TRBV6-6 | CASSFDQKPQHF | TGTGCCAGCAGTTTCGATCAGAAGCCCCAGCATTTT
- | 13 | - | TRBJ1-2 | TRBV29-1 | CSATTGDNYGYTF | TGCAGCGCCACGACAGGAGATAACTATGGCTACACCTTC
- | 14 | once | TRBJ1-2 | TRBV9 | CASSTSRANYCYTF | TGTGCCAGCAGCACCAGCAGGGCTAACTATTGCTACACCTTC
TRBD2 | 17 | few | TRBJ2-1 | TRBV4-1 | CASSQGPIGLAGGEQFF | TGCGCCAGCAGCCAAGGCCCCATCGGACTAGCGGGAGGGGAGCAGTTCTTC
- | 15 | once | TRBJ1-2 | TRBV6-5 | CASSFQPILNYGYTF | TGTGCCAGCAGTTTCCAGCCTATTCTAAACTATGGCTACACCTTC
TRBD1 | 16 | - | TRBJ2-1 | TRBV11-2 | CASSFGQASSYNEQFF | TGTGCCAGCAGCTTTGGACAGGCTAGCTCCTACAATGAGCAGTTCTTC
- | 14 | many | TRBJ2-1 | TRBV29-1 | CSLPLGGSYNEQFF | TGCAGCTTACCCTTAGGGGGGTCCTACAATGAGCAGTTCTTC
- | 14 | - | TRBJ1-2 | TRBV6-5 | CASGGVKANDGYTF | TGTGCCAGCGGAGGGGTGAAGGCTAACGATGGCTACACCTTC